What follows are 25 T cell receptor beta chains derived from one specimen sequenced in a study of response to subunit inactivated influenza vaccine. TCRdb ran MiXCR on the RT-PCR reads and lists one entry per CDR3 protein. Of hundreds of thousands of distinct CDR3 sequences in the sample, approximately 10% were seen once. The sample was PBMCs from blood, taken on the day of vaccination. Receptors originate from a man aged 45 to 65 who received an inactivated influenza vaccine.

In this sample, this clonotype turned up many times. The rearrangement uses TRBV12-3 or TRBV12-4 and TRBJ2-2; perhaps TRBD1 as D (5 bases). Trimming cost V 3 bases and J 2 bases, with 10 bases left between them. This CDR3 contains 15 residues. CDR3 sequence reads: CASSFGARNTGELFF. The CDR3 coding sequence is TGTGCCAGCAGTTTTGGGGCAAGAAACACCGGGGAGCTGTTTTTT.

A few counts support this clonotype. This chain connects TRBV20-1 to TRBJ1-1; no definite D call. This CDR3 has 14 residues. In germline, CDR1 is DFQATT, CDR2 SNEGSKA (reference sequence). Trimming took 5 bases from V and 1 from J, leaving 14 bases between them. CDR3 residues: CSALYREKNTEAFF. CDR3 nucleotides: TGCAGTGCTCTATACAGAGAGAAGAACACTGAAGCTTTCTTT.

The J gene is TRBJ1-5, the V gene TRBV12-3 or TRBV12-4; TRBD1 matches at 7 bases. CDR3 size: 13 residues. Germline trimming cut 5 bases from V and 5 bases from J; bases unmatched to any gene: 3. The CDR3: CASSTGDDQPQHF. The CDR3 DNA follows: TGTGCCAGCAGTACAGGGGATGATCAGCCCCAGCATTTT.

The V gene is TRBV28, the J gene TRBJ1-6; D not resolved. V lost 5 bases and J lost 7, with 9 bases in between. Germline-derived CDR1 and CDR2 are MDHEN and SYDVKM. The CDR3 sequence is 13 residues long. For the CDR3, the DNA is TGTGCCAGCAGTATCCCCAGAAATTCACCCCTCCACTTT. Its protein is CASSIPRNSPLHF.

This clonotype was detected many times. The rearrangement uses TRBV2 and TRBJ2-5; 7 nucleotides align to TRBD1. The CDR3 contains 16 residues. The V gene's germline CDR1 is SNHLY and CDR2 FYNNEI. The J segment lost 1 base and the V segment lost 6 bases, leaving 11 bases of the junction unmatched. As DNA, the CDR3 is TGTGCCAGCAGCCGAACGACAGGGAATACCCAAGAGACCCAGTACTTC. This sequence encodes CASSRTTGNTQETQYF.

The genes are TRBV20-1 and TRBJ2-1; D is uncertain. The germline V and J ends were trimmed by 5 bases and 0 bases, with 14 bases remaining between them. This CDR3 contains 15 residues. The germline V gene encodes CDR1 DFQATT and CDR2 SNEGSKA (reference sequence). The CDR3 loop is CSAGVFRSSYNEQFF. The CDR3 DNA reads TGCAGTGCTGGGGTATTCCGCAGCTCCTACAATGAGCAGTTCTTC.

This clonotype was picked up a small number of times. This rearrangement joins TRBV11-2 to TRBJ2-5; D ambiguous. Germline V lookup: CDR1 SGHAT, CDR2 FQNNGV. The germline V and J ends were trimmed by 4 bases and 5 bases, with 8 bases remaining between them. The CDR3 sequence is 12 residues long. The CDR3 DNA reads as TGTGCCAGCAGCTCGGATTGGGAGACCCAGTACTTC. Protein product: CASSSDWETQYF.

Only a few counts were recorded for this clonotype. This chain connects TRBV12-3 or TRBV12-4 to TRBJ1-2; D gene ambiguous. The CDR3 contains 13 residues. Trimming stripped 6 bases from V and 4 bases from J, with 12 bases between. The CDR3 sequence is CASSQIVTYGYTF. For the CDR3, the DNA is TGTGCCAGCAGCCAGATTGTCACCTATGGCTACACCTTC.

As regards this clonotype: Since a much larger clone is just one base distant, this may be a read error. The chain uses TRBV7-9 and TRBJ1-1; the D gene is possibly TRBD1 (5 bases). Looked up from germline, CDR1 is SEHNR and CDR2 is FQNEAQ (reference sequence). Trimming cost V 5 bases and J 1 base, with 8 bases left between them. This CDR3 region has 13 residues. CDR3 protein: CASSTRENTEAFF. The CDR3 nucleotides read TGTGCCAGCAGCACCAGGGAGAACACTGAAGCTTTCTTT.

This clonotype appeared a few times. The chain links TRBV5-1 to TRBJ2-1, with TRBD1 matching over 7 bases. The CDR3 has 16 amino acids. Trimming took 0 bases from V and 0 from J; bases not matched to a gene: 3. Germline-derived CDR1 and CDR2 are SGHRS and YFSETQ. CDR3: CASSLAGGTSYNEQFF. The CDR3 nucleotides read TGCGCCAGCAGCTTGGCAGGGGGAACCTCCTACAATGAGCAGTTCTTC.

This clonotype was observed a few times. The chain recombines TRBV19 with TRBJ2-5, with D uncertain. The ends were cut back, 4 bases at V and 2 bases at J, with 8 bases in the middle. In germline, CDR1 is LNHDA, CDR2 SQIVND (reference sequence). CDR3 length: 13 amino acids. CDR3 sequence reads: CASSSVAQETQYF. The CDR3 DNA sequence: TGTGCCAGTAGTAGCGTCGCTCAAGAGACCCAGTACTTC. Variable domain in full (rest from reference TRBV19 and TRBJ2-5): DGGITQSPKYLFRKEGQNVTLSCEQNLNHDAMYWYRQDPGQGLRLIYYSQIVNDFQKGDIAEGYSVSREKKESFPLTVTSAQKNPTAFYLCASSSVAQETQYFGPGTRLLVL.

This clonotype was observed many times. The rearrangement uses TRBV5-1 and TRBJ2-7; maybe TRBD1 (7 bases). The V end was cut by 1 base, the J end by 2 bases, with 13 bases between. Germline V gene data show CDR1 as SGHRS and CDR2 as YFSETQ. This CDR3 has 15 amino acids. CDR3 sequence: CASSLWQGGPYEQYF. CDR3 nucleotide sequence: TGCGCCAGCAGCTTGTGGCAGGGGGGACCCTACGAGCAGTACTTC.

This clonotype was seen only a few times. This rearrangement joins TRBV5-1 to TRBJ2-5, with D perhaps matching TRBD1 (5 bases). Trimming stripped 2 bases from V and 3 bases from J, with 11 bases between. There are 14 residues in the CDR3. The germline V gene has CDR1 SGHRS and CDR2 YFSETQ. CDR3 region: CASSFLPGKETQYF. In DNA, the CDR3 is TGCGCCAGCAGCTTTTTGCCAGGGAAAGAGACCCAGTACTTC.

The rearrangement uses TRBV5-6 and TRBJ1-2, with unresolved D. The CDR3 runs 11 residues. Germline-derived CDR1 and CDR2 are SGHDT and YYEEEE. Trimming cost V 4 bases and J 7 bases, with 8 bases left between them. The CDR3: CASSVGFGYTF. DNA of the CDR3: TGTGCCAGCAGCGTCGGGTTTGGCTACACCTTC.

The chain links TRBV29-1 to TRBJ2-7; no reliable D call. The CDR3 consists of 12 residues. V lost 7 bases to trimming and J lost 7 bases, with 17 bases between them. Germline V gene sequence: CDR1 SQVTM, CDR2 ANQGSEA. The CDR3 coding sequence is TGCAGCGCCGGCAGGAGCTACGATGAGCAGTACTTC. Translating gives CSAGRSYDEQYF.

Only a few counts were recorded for this clonotype. V gene TRBV13 combines with J gene TRBJ1-2; D gene uncertain. CDR1 PRHDT and CDR2 FYEKMQ come from the germline V gene (reference sequence). Trimming removed 5 bases from V and 2 bases from J, with 12 bases in between. CDR3 length: 14 residues. CDR3 nucleotide sequence: TGTGCCAGCAGCGCGAGAACTCTGAACTATGGCTACACCTTC. Its protein is CASSARTLNYGYTF.

The genes are TRBV5-1 and TRBJ2-3; D possibly uses TRBD1 or TRBD2 (5 bases each). This CDR3 comprises 14 residues. V was clipped by 2 bases and J by 6 bases, with 13 bases between them. Germline lookup yields CDR1 SGHRS and CDR2 YFSETQ. The CDR3 bases are TGCGCCAGCAGCTTACGGGACCCCTGGGATACGCAGTATTTT. It translates to CASSLRDPWDTQYF.

The chain recombines TRBV29-1 with TRBJ2-5; a possible D gene is TRBD1 (5 bases). Trimming removed 4 bases at V and 1 base at J, with 16 bases between. The germline gives CDR1 SQVTM, CDR2 ANQGSEA. The CDR3 loop spans 15 amino acids. The CDR3 DNA reads TGCAGCGTTGCCGTCGCAGGGCCCTTCCAAGAGACCCAGTACTTC. This translates into CSVAVAGPFQETQYF.

This clonotype occurred many times. The chain employs TRBV6-1 and TRBJ1-1; D unresolved. The germline V and J ends were trimmed by 9 bases and 1 base, with 9 bases remaining between them. This CDR3 comprises 12 residues. Germline-derived CDR1 and CDR2 are MNHNS and SASEGT. The CDR3 loop reads CASTLRNTEAFF. The CDR3 DNA reads as TGTGCCAGTACTCTACGGAACACTGAAGCTTTCTTT.

CDR3 sequence: CASSPERGGLTSTDTQYF. Written as DNA, the CDR3 is TGTGCCAGCAGCCCCGAGCGGGGGGGATTGACTAGCACAGATACGCAGTATTTT. The rearrangement joins TRBV4-2 to TRBJ2-3; 10 bases fit TRBD2. The CDR3 sequence is 18 residues long. J lost 0 bases, V lost 4 bases, and 10 bases had no gene match. In germline, CDR1 is LGHNA, CDR2 YNFKEQ.

This clonotype appeared many times. V usage is TRBV10-3 and J usage is TRBJ2-1, with 11 bases fitting TRBD2. Looked up from germline, CDR1 is ENHRY and CDR2 is SYGVKD. V shed 7 bases and J 7 bases; nucleotides not matched to a gene: 3. The CDR3 spans 13 residues. CDR3 DNA sequence: TGTGCCATCACGGGACTAGCGGCTAATGAGCAGTTCTTC. It translates to CAITGLAANEQFF.

J is TRBJ2-7 and V is TRBV5-1; 8 bases line up with TRBD1. The germline V gene encodes CDR1 SGHRS and CDR2 YFSETQ. V shed 4 bases and J 6 bases; nucleotides not matched to a gene: 9. The CDR3 runs 14 residues. The chain's CDR3 is CASSLERTGREQYF. The CDR3 DNA sequence: TGCGCCAGCAGCCTAGAAAGGACAGGGCGCGAGCAGTACTTC.

The rearrangement uses TRBV7-2 and TRBJ2-2, with D unresolved. Germline V CDR1 and CDR2: SGHTA, FQGNSA. Trimming cost V 6 bases and J 1 base, with 9 bases left between them. CDR3 size: 14 residues. DNA for the CDR3: TGTGCCAGCAGGGTAGGACGGAACACCGGGGAGCTGTTTTTT. Encoded protein: CASRVGRNTGELFF.

This clonotype was detected only a few times. This chain links TRBV5-6 with TRBJ2-1; the match to TRBD2 covers 9 bases. Germline V lookup: CDR1 SGHDT, CDR2 YYEEEE. The CDR3 runs 18 residues. Trimming took 0 bases from V and 7 from J; bases not matched to a gene: 14. CDR3 protein: CASSLVPAGGPSLNEQFF. Here the CDR3 DNA reads TGTGCCAGCAGCTTGGTCCCGGCGGGAGGGCCCTCGTTAAATGAGCAGTTCTTC.

In this sample, this clonotype turned up a few times. V and J are TRBV4-2 and TRBJ2-1; the match to TRBD2 covers 15 bases. This CDR3 spans 21 amino acids. Germline V CDR1 and CDR2: LGHNA, YNFKEQ. The V gene end was trimmed by 0 bases and the J gene end by 8 bases; junction bases not matched to a gene: 17. CDR3 loop: CASSQEGRTSGGAYRGDEQFF. For the CDR3, the DNA is TGTGCCAGCAGCCAAGAGGGGAGGACTAGCGGGGGGGCTTACAGGGGCGATGAGCAGTTCTTC.